This TCR beta chain appears in the sequencing data of a study of blood T cell repertoires in COVID-19. Only in-frame clones appear in the TCRdb table, and some are missing; sequencing was by immunoSEQ multiplex PCR. The sample consists of a few hundred thousand clones, 82% of them appearing once. The Seattle patients, enrolled during active infection, were followed longitudinally. V shed 4 bases, J shed 0 bases, and the junction held 5 bases outside the gene matches. Germline values: CDR1 SGHNT, CDR2 YYREEE (reference sequence). The CDR3 consists of 17 residues. The sequenced sample consisted of peripheral blood. The chain combines TRBV5-4 with TRBJ2-6, with 9 bases lining up with TRBD1. The receptor was isolated from an elderly woman with COVID-19, enrolled during active disease. CDR3 DNA: TGTGCCAGCAGCCCCGGACAGGGGCGCTCTGGGGCCAACGTCCTGACTTTC. Residues: CASSPGQGRSGANVLTF.